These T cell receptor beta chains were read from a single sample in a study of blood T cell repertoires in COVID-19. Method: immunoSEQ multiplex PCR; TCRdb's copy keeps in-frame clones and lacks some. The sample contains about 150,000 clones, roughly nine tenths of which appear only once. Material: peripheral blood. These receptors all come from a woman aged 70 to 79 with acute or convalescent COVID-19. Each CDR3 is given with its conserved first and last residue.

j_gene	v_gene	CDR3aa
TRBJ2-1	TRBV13	CASSRTSGGYDEQFF
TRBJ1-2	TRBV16	CASSQLFTGQGYTF
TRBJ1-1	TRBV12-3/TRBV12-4	CASSEVDGSEAFF
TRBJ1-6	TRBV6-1	CASSEDPGTGTYNSPLHF
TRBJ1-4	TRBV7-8	CASSSITGAGINEKLFF
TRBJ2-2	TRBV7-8	CATRPGTGNTGELFF
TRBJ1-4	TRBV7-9	CASSFSAGGFLATNEKLFF
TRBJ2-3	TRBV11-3	CASSLGVTSGGTDTQYF
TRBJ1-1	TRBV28	CASSPPLPGQGAEAFF
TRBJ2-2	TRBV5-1	CASSTEGDRVTGELFF
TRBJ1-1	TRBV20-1	CSASSGARTLNTEAFF
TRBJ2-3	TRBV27	CASSLGHTDTQYF
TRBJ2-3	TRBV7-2	CASSQDRAGDTQYF
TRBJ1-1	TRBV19	CASTPGTMSTEAFF
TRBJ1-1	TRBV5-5	CASSLGLRVVEAFF
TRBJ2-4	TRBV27	CATRGRSNPKNIQYF
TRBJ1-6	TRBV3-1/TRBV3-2	CASSQGGPNQPLHF
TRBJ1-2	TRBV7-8	CASRAGVGNGYTF
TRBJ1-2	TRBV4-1	CASSQDSVRGGPHGYTF
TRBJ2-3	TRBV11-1	CASKSSLTSHHTQYF
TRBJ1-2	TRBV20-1	CSARDDRGYTF
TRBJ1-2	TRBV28	CASSPGGQTYGYTF
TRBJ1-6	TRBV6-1	CASSEDSSSYNSPLHF
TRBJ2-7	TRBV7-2	CASSPGGGRGPGEQYF
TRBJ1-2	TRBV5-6	CASSVWDRVRHNYGYTF
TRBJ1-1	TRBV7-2	CASSLSGGVTEAFF
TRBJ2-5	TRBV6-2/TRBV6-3	CASTPWGRQETQYF
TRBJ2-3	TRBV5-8	CASSFYNTDTQYF
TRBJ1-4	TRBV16	CASRLTAVNEKLFF
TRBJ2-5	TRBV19	CASSNLAGGETQYF
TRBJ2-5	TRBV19	CASSILGQEETQYF
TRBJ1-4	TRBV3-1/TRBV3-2	CASSQVLQGLGTNEKLFF
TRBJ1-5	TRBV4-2	CASSQFSGGYQPQHF
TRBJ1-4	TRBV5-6	CASSLVGQGGMEKLFF
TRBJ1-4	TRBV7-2	CASSVRTGSLDKLFF
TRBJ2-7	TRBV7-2	CASSSQGPVGPEQYF
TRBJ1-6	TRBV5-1	CASSGAGPPGNSPLHF
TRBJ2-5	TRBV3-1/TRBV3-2	CASSHLIRTSGSSQETQYF
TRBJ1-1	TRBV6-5	CASSHTGLGTEAFF
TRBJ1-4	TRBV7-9	CASSFTGEKLFF
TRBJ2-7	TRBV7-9	CASSSTGGVHEQYF